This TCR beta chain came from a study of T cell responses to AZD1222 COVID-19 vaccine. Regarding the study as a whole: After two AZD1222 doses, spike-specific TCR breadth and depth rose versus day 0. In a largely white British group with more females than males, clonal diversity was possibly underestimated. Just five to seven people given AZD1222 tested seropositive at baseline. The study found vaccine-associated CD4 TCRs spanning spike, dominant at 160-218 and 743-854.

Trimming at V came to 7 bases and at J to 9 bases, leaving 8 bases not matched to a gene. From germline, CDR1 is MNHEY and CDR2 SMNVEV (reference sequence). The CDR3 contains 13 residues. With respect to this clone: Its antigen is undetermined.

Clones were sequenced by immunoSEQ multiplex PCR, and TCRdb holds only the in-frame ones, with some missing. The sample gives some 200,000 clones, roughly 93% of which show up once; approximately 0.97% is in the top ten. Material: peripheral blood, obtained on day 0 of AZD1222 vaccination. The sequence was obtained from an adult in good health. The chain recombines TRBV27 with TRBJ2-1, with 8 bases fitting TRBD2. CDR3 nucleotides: TGTGCCAGCACCCCGGGAGGGCCAAGTGAGCAGTTCTTC. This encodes CASTPGGPSEQFF.